This T cell receptor (beta chain) was profiled in a study of T cell clonality in common variable immunodeficiency. This clone has just a few counts. Antigen unknown. Heparinized whole blood, about 4.5 to 9 ml, came from each donor. The repertoire was sequenced with immunoSEQ multiplex PCR; TCRdb's copy has only in-frame clones and lacks some. In total the sample includes 50,000 to 60,000 clones, none of them seen once. Study-wide findings and caveats: Fewer TCRbeta clones were shared among CVID subjects than controls. CVID patient heterogeneity limited repertoire-clinical complication correlations. Common variable immunodeficiency TCR beta sequences reportedly had fewer deletions and N-nucleotide insertions.

Sequences were obtained from peripheral blood mononuclear cells. This clonotype originated in a person aged 18 to 75 in good health.

CDR3 protein: CSARDQDRGNSNQPQHF. The CDR3 bases that were read are TGCAGTGCTAGAGATCAGGACAGAGGGAATAGCAATCAGCCC. This chain joins TRBV20-1 and TRBJ1-5, with D possibly TRBD1 on 6 matching bases. Read data end 3 residues before the CDR3 end; the end is taken from the germline J gene. The ends were cut back, 0 bases at V and 0 bases at J, with 15 bases in the middle. CDR3 length equals 17 residues. In germline, CDR1 is DFQATT, CDR2 SNEGSKA (reference sequence).